This entry lists 15 T cell receptor beta chains sequenced from one sample in a study of T cells in localized non-small cell lung cancer. The method was immunoSEQ multiplex PCR; TCRdb's version includes in-frame clones alone and lacks a portion of them. Of 20,000 to 25,000 clones listed, less than 90% were seen once; the top ten hold about an eighth. Sequenced material: peripheral blood, taken before any cancer treatment. These receptors were obtained from a male donor older than 55 with stage I lung adenocarcinoma.

The chain employs TRBV15 and TRBJ2-7; D may correspond to TRBD1 or TRBD2 (5 bases each). The CDR3 sequence is 15 residues long. CDR1 is LNHNV and CDR2 is YYDKDF in the germline V gene (reference sequence). Between the trimmed V and J ends, which lost 0 bases and 3 bases, there was a span of 12 bases. CDR3 nucleotide sequence: TGTGCCACCAGCAGAGATAGAAGTGGGGGCTACGAGCAGTACTTC. It translates to CATSRDRSGGYEQYF.

The DNA of the CDR3 is TGTGCCAGCAGGCCCCGGGTTAATACGCCGAACACTGAAGCTTTCTTT. Its protein is CASRPRVNTPNTEAFF. The rearrangement uses TRBV5-8 and TRBJ1-1; D uncertain. Trimming cost V 5 bases and J 1 base, with 18 bases left between them. The germline V gene encodes CDR1 SGHTS and CDR2 YDEGEE. The length of the CDR3 is 16 residues.

The chain combines TRBV9 with TRBJ1-6; 9 bases map to TRBD1. V trimming: 3 bases; J trimming: 10 bases; junction bases outside the gene matches: 8. The CDR3 is made up of 15 amino acids. The germline V gene has CDR1 SGDLS and CDR2 YYNGEE. CDR3 DNA: TGTGCCAGCAGCGCTCCGGGACAGGGCCGATCACCCCTCCACTTT. Translated, it gives CASSAPGQGRSPLHF.

In its sample, this clone was seen once. A junction end diverges from the germline sequence, so it may reflect a read error. The V call is TRBV4-1, the J call TRBJ1-2; 8 bases map to TRBD1. Germline CDR1 and CDR2: MGHRA and YSYEKL. The CDR3 spans 13 residues. The CDR3 coding sequence is TGCGCCAGAAGCCAAGGACAGGGTTATGGCTACACCTTC. The encoded protein is CARSQGQGYGYTF.

The chain combines TRBV4-1 with TRBJ1-5, with 7 positions matching TRBD1. Trimming at V came to 0 bases and at J to 4 bases, leaving 18 bases not matched to a gene. This CDR3 comprises 20 residues. From germline, CDR1 is MGHRA and CDR2 YSYEKL. CDR3 sequence: CASSQDPRRPGGMRNQPQHF. In nucleotides, the CDR3 is TGCGCCAGCAGCCAAGATCCTCGGCGGCCAGGGGGTATGAGAAATCAGCCCCAGCATTTT.

The gene calls are TRBV9 and TRBJ1-1; 8 bases agree with TRBD1. Germline V gene data show CDR1 as SGDLS and CDR2 as YYNGEE. The junction had 11 bases not matched to a gene; V was cut back by 4 bases and J by 6 bases. This CDR3 spans 15 amino acids. CDR3 bases: TGTGCCAGCAGCAGAGGGACAGGTTACGAGGCTGAAGCTTTCTTT. Its translation: CASSRGTGYEAEAFF.

The chain links TRBV5-1 to TRBJ2-3; D possibly corresponds to TRBD2 (5 bases). CDR3 length: 16 amino acids. CDR1 is SGHRS, CDR2 YFSETQ, per germline. Trimming left V 0 bases short and J 2 bases short, with 13 bases between. CDR3 in DNA: TGCGCCAGCAGCTTGGGAGGGTCGGTCTTCACAGATACGCAGTATTTT. Encoded protein: CASSLGGSVFTDTQYF.

V is TRBV28 and J is TRBJ1-1; D gene uncertain. The V and J ends lost 10 bases and 1 base respectively, with 10 bases between them. The length of the CDR3 is 12 residues. CDR1 is MDHEN, CDR2 SYDVKM, per germline. CDR3 sequence reads: CATQSRNTEAFF. The DNA of the CDR3 is TGTGCCACCCAATCTCGGAACACTGAAGCTTTCTTT.

V is TRBV30 and J is TRBJ2-7; 11 bases line up with TRBD2. Germline lookup yields CDR1 GTSNPN and CDR2 SVGIG (reference sequence). The J segment lost 4 bases and the V segment lost 2 bases, leaving 4 bases of the junction unmatched. This CDR3 spans 14 amino acids. The CDR3 sequence is CAWSRLAGGYEQYF. CDR3 nucleotide sequence: TGTGCCTGGAGTCGTCTAGCGGGGGGATACGAGCAGTACTTC.

The chain couples TRBV5-1 to TRBJ2-1; D perhaps matches TRBD2 (5 bases). V lost 5 bases, J lost 2 bases, and 14 bases lay in between. The CDR3 has 15 amino acids. CDR1 is SGHRS and CDR2 is YFSETQ in the germline V gene. The CDR3 coding sequence is TGCGCCAGCAGGGAGGAACGAAGCCCCTACAATGAGCAGTTCTTC. It codes for CASREERSPYNEQFF. The full variable domain, with the rest looked up from reference TRBV5-1 and TRBJ2-1, is KAGVTQTPRYLIKTRGQQVTLSCSPISGHRSVSWYQQTPGQGLQFLFEYFSETQRNKGNFPGRFSGRQFSNSRSEMNVSTLELGDSALYLCASREERSPYNEQFFGPGTRLTVL.

V usage is TRBV6-5 and J usage is TRBJ2-5; tentatively, D is TRBD2 (6 bases). CDR1 is MNHEY and CDR2 is SVGAGI in the germline V gene. This CDR3 is built from 14 residues. V lost 6 bases to trimming and J lost 2 bases, with 13 bases between them. CDR3 region: CASRPLAGQETQYF. The CDR3 nucleotides read TGTGCCAGCAGGCCTCTCGCGGGGCAAGAGACCCAGTACTTC.

The V call is TRBV2, the J call TRBJ2-7; 7 bases agree with TRBD2. V was clipped by 10 bases and J by 6 bases; unmatched bases: 15. This CDR3 is built from 14 residues. The germline V gene encodes CDR1 SNHLY and CDR2 FYNNEI. Here the CDR3 reads CANSRERQVREQYF. The CDR3 DNA is TGTGCCAACTCGCGGGAGCGGCAGGTACGCGAGCAGTACTTC. Looking up the rest from reference TRBV2 and TRBJ2-7 gives the full variable domain: EPEVTQTPSHQVTQMGQEVILRCVPISNHLYFYWYRQILGQKVEFLVSFYNNEISEKSEIFDDQFSVERPDGSNFTLKIRSTKLEDSAMYFCANSRERQVREQYFGPGTRLTVT.

For this clone: The sample has other DNA sequences that encode this CDR3 too. V and J are TRBV5-1 and TRBJ1-2; D call uncertain. The germline CDR1 and CDR2 sequences are SGHRS and YFSETQ. This CDR3 region has 15 residues. V gave up 0 bases and J gave up 0 bases, with 9 bases separating them. CDR3 region: CASSLGSQTNYGYTF. The CDR3, as DNA: TGCGCCAGCAGCTTGGGCAGCCAAACTAACTATGGCTACACCTTC.

This clone was counted between two and nine times. The V call is TRBV16, the J call TRBJ2-5, with a weak D call TRBD1 (6 bases). CDR1 is KGHSY, CDR2 FQNENV, per germline. The CDR3 sequence is 14 residues long. V shed 5 bases and J shed 5 bases, with 15 bases lying between them. The CDR3 is CASSDLIGGETQYF. CDR3 DNA sequence: TGTGCCAGCAGCGATCTAATTGGGGGCGAGACCCAGTACTTC.

The chain recombines TRBV28 with TRBJ1-1; D not resolved. CDR1 and CDR2 (germline): MDHEN, SYDVKM. The CDR3 runs 14 residues. V was shortened by 10 bases and J by 8 bases, with 23 bases between the two germline ends. The DNA of the CDR3 is TGTGCCACCGAACTTTCCTCTCCACAGAGCGAAGCTTTCTTT. It is translated as CATELSSPQSEAFF.